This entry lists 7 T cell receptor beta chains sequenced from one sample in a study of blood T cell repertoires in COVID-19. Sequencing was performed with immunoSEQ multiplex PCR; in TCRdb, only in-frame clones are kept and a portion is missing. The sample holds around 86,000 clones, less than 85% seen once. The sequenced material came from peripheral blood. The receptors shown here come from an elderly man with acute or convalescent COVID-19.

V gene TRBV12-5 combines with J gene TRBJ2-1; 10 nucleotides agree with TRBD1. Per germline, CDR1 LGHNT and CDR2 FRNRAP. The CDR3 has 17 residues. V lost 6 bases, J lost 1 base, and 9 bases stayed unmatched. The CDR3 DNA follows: TGTGCTAGTGGCCCAGGGGACAGGGGAGGATCCTACAATGAGCAGTTCTTC. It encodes CASGPGDRGGSYNEQFF. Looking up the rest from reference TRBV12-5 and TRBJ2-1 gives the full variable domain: DARVTQTPRHKVTEMGQEVTMRCQPILGHNTVFWYRQTMMQGLELLAYFRNRAPLDDSGMPKDRFSAEMPDATLATLKIQPSEPRDSAVYFCASGPGDRGGSYNEQFFGPGTRLTVL.

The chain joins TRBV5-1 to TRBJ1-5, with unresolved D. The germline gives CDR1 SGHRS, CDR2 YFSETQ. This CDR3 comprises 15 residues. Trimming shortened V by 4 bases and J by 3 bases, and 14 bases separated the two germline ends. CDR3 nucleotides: TGCGCCAGCAGCCTCGACCGGGGTACCAATCAGCCCCAGCATTTT. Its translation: CASSLDRGTNQPQHF. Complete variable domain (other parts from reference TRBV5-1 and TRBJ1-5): KAGVTQTPRYLIKTRGQQVTLSCSPISGHRSVSWYQQTPGQGLQFLFEYFSETQRNKGNFPGRFSGRQFSNSRSEMNVSTLELGDSALYLCASSLDRGTNQPQHFGDGTRLSIL.

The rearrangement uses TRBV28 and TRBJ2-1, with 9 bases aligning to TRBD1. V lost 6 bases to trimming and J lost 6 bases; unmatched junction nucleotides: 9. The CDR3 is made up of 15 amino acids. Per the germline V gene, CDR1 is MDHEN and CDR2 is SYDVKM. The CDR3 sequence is CASSSGGQGSNEQFF. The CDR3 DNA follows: TGTGCCAGCAGCTCCGGCGGACAGGGGTCCAATGAGCAGTTCTTC.

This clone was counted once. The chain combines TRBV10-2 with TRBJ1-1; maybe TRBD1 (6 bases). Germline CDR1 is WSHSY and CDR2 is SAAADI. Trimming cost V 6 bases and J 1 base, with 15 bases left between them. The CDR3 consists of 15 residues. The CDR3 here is CASRAYRESNTEAFF. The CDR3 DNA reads TGCGCCAGCAGAGCCTACAGGGAATCGAACACTGAAGCTTTCTTT.

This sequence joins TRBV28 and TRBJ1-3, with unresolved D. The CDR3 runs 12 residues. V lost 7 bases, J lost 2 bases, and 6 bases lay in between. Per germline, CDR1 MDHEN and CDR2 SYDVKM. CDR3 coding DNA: TGTGCCAGCATACAAGCTGGAAACACCATATATTTT. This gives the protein CASIQAGNTIYF.

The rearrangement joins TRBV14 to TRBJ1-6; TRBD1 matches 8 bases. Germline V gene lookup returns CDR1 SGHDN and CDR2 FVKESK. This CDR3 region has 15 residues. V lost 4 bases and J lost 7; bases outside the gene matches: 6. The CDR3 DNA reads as TGTGCCAGCAGCCTTCGGACAGGGAGGAATTCACCCCTCCACTTT. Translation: CASSLRTGRNSPLHF. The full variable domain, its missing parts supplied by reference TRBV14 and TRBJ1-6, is EAGVTQFPSHSVIEKGQTVTLRCDPISGHDNLYWYRRVMGKEIKFLLHFVKESKQDESGMPNNRFLAERTGGTYSTLKVQPAELEDSGVYFCASSLRTGRNSPLHFGNGTRLTVT.

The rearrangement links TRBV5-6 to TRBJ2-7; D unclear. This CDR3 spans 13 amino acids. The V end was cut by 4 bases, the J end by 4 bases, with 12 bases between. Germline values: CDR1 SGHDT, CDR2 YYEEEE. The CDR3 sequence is CASSQVYVYEQYF. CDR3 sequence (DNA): TGTGCCAGCAGCCAGGTTTATGTATACGAGCAGTACTTC.